Each of the 19 T cell receptor beta chains below was sequenced from the same sample in a study of Ad26.COV2.S vaccination and SARS-CoV-2 variants. Treatment indicated: 15 to 20 received Ad26.COV2.S at low or high dose, single or two shots; about 5 received placebo; per-sample allocation not given. Collection of the samples took place on day 63 after the first injection of vaccine or placebo. The data were produced by immunoSEQ multiplex PCR, yet TCRdb's version contains in-frame clones alone and is incomplete. The data show around 350,000 clones, with 85% seen just once and around 3% held by the top ten. Sequenced here: peripheral blood, sampled in a trial of Ad26.COV2.S vaccine versus placebo. These receptor sequences come from a person between 18 and 65 years old who received the Ad26.COV2.S COVID-19 vaccine or a placebo.

V is TRBV18 and J is TRBJ2-5; no reliable D call. CDR1 is KGHSH and CDR2 is LQKENI in the germline V gene. The V and J ends lost 0 bases and 5 bases respectively, with 16 bases between them. The CDR3 extends over 16 amino acids. CDR3 sequence reads: CASSPPTPNLGETQYF. As DNA, the CDR3 is TGTGCCAGCTCACCACCGACGCCGAATCTCGGGGAGACCCAGTACTTC.

The chain joins TRBV6-6 to TRBJ1-5; maybe TRBD1 (6 bases). This CDR3 comprises 15 residues. V was trimmed by 7 bases and J by 8 bases, leaving 21 bases between them. From germline, CDR1 is MNHNY and CDR2 SVGAGI (reference sequence). CDR3 in DNA: TGTGCCAGCACCCACCGAGGGGGATCACTTGAGCCCCAGCATTTT. This encodes CASTHRGGSLEPQHF.

This clone was detected many times. The CDR3 loop is CASSPASSGEQFF. The CDR3 region has the DNA TGTGCCAGCTCACCGGCTAGCAGTGGTGAGCAGTTCTTC. The rearrangement joins TRBV18 to TRBJ2-1, with D possibly matching TRBD2 (5 bases). The germline V gene encodes CDR1 KGHSH and CDR2 LQKENI. Trimming pared 3 bases from V and 9 bases from J, leaving 12 bases between. The length of the CDR3 is 13 residues.

The V and J genes are TRBV10-1 and TRBJ1-6, with D unclear. The V gene's germline CDR1 is WNHNN and CDR2 SYGVQD (reference sequence). This CDR3 is built from 13 residues. Trimming cost V 10 bases and J 7 bases, with 14 bases left between them. The CDR3 region is CATHRRRNSPLHF. For the CDR3, the DNA is TGCGCCACTCACCGGCGTAGGAATTCACCCCTCCACTTT.

This clone was counted a single time. The chain employs TRBV29-1 and TRBJ2-5; D might be TRBD2 (6 bases). In germline, CDR1 is SQVTM, CDR2 ANQGSEA. The CDR3 loop spans 14 amino acids. V lost 2 bases to trimming and J lost 6 bases, with 16 bases between them. The CDR3 spells CSVEQVERAKTQYF. The CDR3 DNA is TGCAGCGTTGAACAGGTGGAGCGGGCGAAGACCCAGTACTTC.

The chain is built from TRBV24-1 and TRBJ2-3; tentative D call: TRBD1 (5 bases). Germline loops: CDR1 KGHDR, CDR2 SFDVKD. The CDR3 runs to 15 residues. Trimming took off 3 bases at V and 0 bases at J, with 9 bases between the two ends. The CDR3 loop reads CATSDPRGSTDTQYF. The CDR3 DNA is TGTGCCACCAGTGATCCAAGGGGAAGCACAGATACGCAGTATTTT.

This clone showed up many times. V gene TRBV2 combines with J gene TRBJ2-7, with a weak D call TRBD1 (5 bases). In germline, CDR1 is SNHLY, CDR2 FYNNEI. The CDR3 is made up of 15 amino acids. V shed 5 bases and J shed 1 base, with 15 bases lying between them. The CDR3, as DNA: TGTGCCAGCAGTATAGAAACAGGACAATCCTACGAGCAGTACTTC. It codes for CASSIETGQSYEQYF.

Only a few counts were recorded for this clone. This rearrangement joins TRBV12-3 or TRBV12-4 to TRBJ2-7; D is unresolved. The CDR3 covers 13 residues. The V gene lost 3 bases and the J gene lost 2 bases, with 8 bases spanning the gap. The CDR3 is CASSFGQTYEQYF. In DNA, the CDR3 is TGTGCCAGCAGTTTTGGGCAGACCTACGAGCAGTACTTC.

The rearrangement uses TRBV3-1 (or the pseudogene TRBV3-2) and TRBJ1-5; no clear D gene. This CDR3 comprises 18 residues. Germline values: CDR1 LGHDT, CDR2 YNNKEL (reference sequence). V shed 0 bases and J shed 0 bases, with 15 bases lying between them. CDR3 in amino acids: CASSQDRRALYSNQPQHF. CDR3 coding DNA: TGTGCCAGCAGCCAAGATCGGAGAGCCCTGTATAGCAATCAGCCCCAGCATTTT.

The chain links TRBV2 to TRBJ1-4, with a tentative D call TRBD1 (6 bases). The CDR3 sequence is 14 residues long. Germline-derived CDR1 and CDR2 are SNHLY and FYNNEI. V lost 6 bases and J 5 bases, leaving 13 bases between the germline ends. The CDR3 sequence is CASRQKDSNEKLFF. Written as DNA, the CDR3 is TGTGCCAGCAGACAAAAGGACAGCAATGAAAAACTGTTTTTT.

This clone was observed a few times. The rearrangement links TRBV6-5 to TRBJ1-4; TRBD1 is a possible D gene (5 bases). Germline loops: CDR1 MNHEY, CDR2 SVGAGI. The V end was cut by 0 bases, the J end by 8 bases, with 13 bases between. The CDR3 spans 15 residues. The DNA for the CDR3 is TGTGCCAGCAGTTACTCGAAGGGGCTTTGGGAAAAACTGTTTTTT. The encoded protein is CASSYSKGLWEKLFF.

In this sample, this clone turned up once. V gene TRBV3-1 (or the pseudogene TRBV3-2) combines with J gene TRBJ1-3, with 8 bases that match TRBD1. CDR1 and CDR2 (germline): LGHDT, YNNKEL (reference sequence). The CDR3 is made up of 17 amino acids. The V and J ends lost 4 bases and 1 base, in that order; junction bases with no gene match: 9. The CDR3: CASSLFGGQGSGNTIYF. CDR3 nucleotide sequence: TGTGCCAGCAGCCTTTTCGGCGGACAGGGATCTGGAAACACCATATATTTT.

The rearrangement uses TRBV12-3 or TRBV12-4 and TRBJ1-2; D is possibly TRBD1 (6 bases). This CDR3 has 13 residues. Trimming removed 7 bases at V and 5 bases at J, with 14 bases between. CDR3 sequence: CASTPSTGYGYTF. DNA of the CDR3: TGTGCCAGCACCCCATCGACAGGTTATGGCTACACCTTC.

The rearrangement joins TRBV4-3 to TRBJ1-5, with TRBD1 matching 9 bases. V was clipped by 4 bases and J by 7 bases; unmatched bases: 11. CDR3 length: 16 amino acids. CDR1 and CDR2 (germline): LGHNA, YSLEER. The CDR3 DNA follows: TGCGCCAGCAGCCGAAACATAGGGACAGGGAGGCAGCCCCAGCATTTT. Its translation is CASSRNIGTGRQPQHF.

The chain carries TRBV4-1 and TRBJ2-7, with TRBD2 identical over 12 bases. There are 18 residues in the CDR3. Losses at the gene ends were 3 bases for V and 0 bases for J; bases not matched to a gene: 9. Germline-derived CDR1 and CDR2 are MGHRA and YSYEKL. As DNA, the CDR3 is TGCGCCAGCAGCCAGGGCACTAGCGGGAGGCCCTCCTCCTACGAGCAGTACTTC. It encodes CASSQGTSGRPSSYEQYF.

This clone was counted once. This chain joins TRBV6-5 and TRBJ1-4, with TRBD1 matching over 7 bases. The CDR3 contains 13 residues. The ends lost 9 bases at V and 5 bases at J; junction bases unmatched: 6. Germline V CDR1 and CDR2: MNHEY, SVGAGI. The CDR3 sequence: CASGQVQNEKLFF. The CDR3 coding sequence is TGTGCCAGTGGACAGGTCCAGAATGAAAAACTGTTTTTT.

The chain carries TRBV6-2 or TRBV6-3 and TRBJ2-1; 9 bases match TRBD2. CDR3 length equals 15 residues. The trim removed 1 base at V and 10 bases at J, leaving 8 bases unmatched. The germline gives CDR1 MNHEY, CDR2 SVGEGT. CDR3 in DNA: TGTGCCAGCAGTTACTTGGTAGCGGGAGATGGGGAGCAGTTCTTC. This encodes CASSYLVAGDGEQFF.

This clone was found once. The DNA of the CDR3 is TGTGCCAGCAGCCAAGAAGGCGGGAGGAGTATATTATACACCGGGGAGCTGTTTTTT. It is translated as CASSQEGGRSILYTGELFF. The V gene is TRBV3-1 (or the pseudogene TRBV3-2), the J gene TRBJ2-2; 8 positions match TRBD2. Germline V gene data show CDR1 as LGHDT and CDR2 as YNNKEL (reference sequence). J gave up 3 bases and V 0 bases, and 12 bases lay outside the gene matches. CDR3 length equals 19 residues.

CDR3 in DNA: TGTGCCAGCAGCGCCCCAAGGGGGGGGTCGGGCACCGGGGAGCTGTTTTTT. It encodes CASSAPRGGSGTGELFF. The chain carries TRBV9 and TRBJ2-2, with D possibly being TRBD2 (7 bases). Germline V gene data show CDR1 as SGDLS and CDR2 as YYNGEE. V was shortened by 3 bases and J by 4 bases, with 19 bases between the two germline ends. The CDR3 has 17 residues.